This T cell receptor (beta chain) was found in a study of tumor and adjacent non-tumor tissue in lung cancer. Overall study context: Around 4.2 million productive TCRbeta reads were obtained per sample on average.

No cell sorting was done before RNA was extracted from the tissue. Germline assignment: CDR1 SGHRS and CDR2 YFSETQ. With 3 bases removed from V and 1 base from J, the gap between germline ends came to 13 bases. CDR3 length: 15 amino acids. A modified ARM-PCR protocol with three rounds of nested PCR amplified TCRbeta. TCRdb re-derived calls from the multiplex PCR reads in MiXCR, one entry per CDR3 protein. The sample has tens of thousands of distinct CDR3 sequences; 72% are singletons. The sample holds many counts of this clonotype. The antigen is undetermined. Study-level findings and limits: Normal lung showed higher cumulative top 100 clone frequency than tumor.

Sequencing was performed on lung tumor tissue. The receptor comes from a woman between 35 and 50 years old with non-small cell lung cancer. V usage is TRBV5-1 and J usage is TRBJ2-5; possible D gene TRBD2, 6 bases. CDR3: CASSSGRGGQETQYF. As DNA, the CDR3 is TGCGCCAGCAGCTCTGGAAGGGGAGGCCAAGAGACCCAGTACTTC.